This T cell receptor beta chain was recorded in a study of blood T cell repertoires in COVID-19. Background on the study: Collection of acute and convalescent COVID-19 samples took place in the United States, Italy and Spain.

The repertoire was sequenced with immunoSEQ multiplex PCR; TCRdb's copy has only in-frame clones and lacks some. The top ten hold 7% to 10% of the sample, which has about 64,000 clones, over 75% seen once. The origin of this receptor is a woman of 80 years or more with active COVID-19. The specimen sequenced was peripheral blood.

The CDR3 protein is CASSLPPTSGRAREQFF. The DNA of the CDR3 is TGTGCCAGCAGCCTCCCACCGACTAGCGGGAGGGCCAGAGAGCAGTTCTTC. The chain links TRBV12-1 to TRBJ2-1; the D call of TRBD2 is as the table states it, not checked on the DNA. TRBV12-1 is classified as a pseudogene. The CDR3 contains 17 residues.